The entry that follows covers one T cell receptor beta chain sequence. This CDR3 is also generated by other DNA sequences in the sample. This entry belongs to a study of blood T cell repertoires in COVID-19. Study-wide context: Samples came from the United States, Italy and Spain, spanning acute and convalescent COVID-19. Sources were T cells, B-cell-depleted T cells, or PBMCs; the material itself was cDNA or gDNA.

Authors' data handling: Amplification of reference gene primers was used by the study to estimate nucleated cell counts. Here immunoSEQ multiplex PCR was the method, and the copy in TCRdb shows in-frame clones only, minus some. The DNA was the basis for D and trimming; V, J and clone size are from that table. The data hold about 110,000 clones, with about 80% observed a single time. The CDR3 has 14 amino acids. V shed 1 base, J shed 1 base, and the junction held 2 bases outside the gene matches. Germline V gene sequence: CDR1 SGHRS, CDR2 YFSETQ. The specimen was peripheral blood. The V and J genes are TRBV5-1 and TRBJ2-7; TRBD2 agrees at 7 bases. This receptor was identified in a woman in her forties with acute or convalescent COVID-19. CDR3 residues: CASSLSGGSYEQYF. The DNA for the CDR3 is TGCGCCAGCAGCTTGTCGGGGGGTTCCTACGAGCAGTACTTC.